A single sample is the source of the 27 T cell receptor beta chains below, sequenced in a study of breast tumors, draining lymph nodes, adjacent tissues. TCRdb called the multiplex PCR reads again in MiXCR, with one record for every CDR3 protein. Of around 140,000 distinct CDR3 sequences listed, approximately 20% are singletons. The lymph nodes were axillary draining lymph nodes from breast cancer patients. The sample was axillary lymph node tissue. Receptor source: a female donor with breast cancer. Some clones in this sample may be carry-over from other donors' samples.

This clonotype was observed once. The gene calls are TRBV2 and TRBJ2-7; TRBD1 or TRBD2 may be the D gene (6 bases each). This CDR3 has 14 residues. V lost 3 bases and J 7 bases, leaving 16 bases between the germline ends. Germline values: CDR1 SNHLY, CDR2 FYNNEI. CDR3: CASSDRGALNEQYF. The CDR3 bases are TGTGCCAGCAGTGATAGGGGGGCACTTAATGAGCAGTACTTC.

The gene calls are TRBV7-2 and TRBJ2-3; 8 bases line up with TRBD1. The V gene end was trimmed by 5 bases and the J gene end by 5 bases; junction bases not matched to a gene: 6. The CDR3 runs 14 residues. CDR1 is SGHTA and CDR2 is FQGNSA in the germline V gene. DNA for the CDR3: TGTGCCAGCAGCGGACAAACAGGGGGAGATACGCAGTATTTT. Its protein is CASSGQTGGDTQYF.

The chain carries TRBV2 and TRBJ2-1; 12 nucleotides match TRBD2. J gave up 6 bases and V 6 bases, and 9 bases lay outside the gene matches. This CDR3 contains 16 residues. Germline V gives CDR1 SNHLY, CDR2 FYNNEI. This chain's CDR3 is CASSAPGLAGINEQFF. CDR3 bases: TGTGCCAGCAGCGCACCGGGACTAGCGGGCATCAATGAGCAGTTCTTC.

This clonotype appeared many times. The J gene is TRBJ2-2, the V gene TRBV7-2; maybe TRBD2 (6 bases). Germline lookup yields CDR1 SGHTA and CDR2 FQGNSA. CDR3 length equals 16 residues. V was shortened by 1 base and J by 0 bases, with 9 bases between the two germline ends. The CDR3 is CASSLGTGANTGELFF. The CDR3 nucleotides read TGTGCCAGCAGCTTAGGCACGGGAGCGAACACCGGGGAGCTGTTTTTT.

This clonotype was found many times. V and J are TRBV27 and TRBJ2-7; 7 positions match TRBD1. The V and J ends lost 5 bases and 2 bases, in that order; junction bases with no gene match: 6. Germline CDR1 is MNHEY and CDR2 is SMNVEV (reference sequence). The CDR3 spans 14 residues. CDR3: CASSKRTGPYEQYF. The CDR3 coding sequence is TGTGCCAGCAGTAAAAGGACAGGTCCCTACGAGCAGTACTTC.

This clonotype was seen many times. This chain joins TRBV20-1 and TRBJ1-2, with 8 nucleotides matching TRBD1. The CDR3 is made up of 13 amino acids. Germline V CDR1 and CDR2: DFQATT, SNEGSKA (reference sequence). V lost 3 bases to trimming and J lost 2 bases; unmatched junction nucleotides: 2. The CDR3 DNA reads TGCAGTGCTAGGAGGACAGGGAACTATGGCTACACCTTC. Translation: CSARRTGNYGYTF.

This clonotype has ten or more counts. V gene TRBV9 combines with J gene TRBJ1-4, with TRBD1 matching over 8 bases. The germline CDR1 and CDR2 sequences are SGDLS and YYNGEE. The CDR3 is 15 amino acids. V lost 0 bases to trimming and J lost 8 bases; unmatched junction nucleotides: 6. The CDR3 is CASSVGGQVWEKLFF. For the CDR3, the DNA is TGTGCCAGCAGCGTAGGGGGACAGGTCTGGGAAAAACTGTTTTTT.

This clonotype came up many times. V usage is TRBV20-1 and J usage is TRBJ2-7; 12 bases are a match to TRBD2. Per the germline V gene, CDR1 is DFQATT and CDR2 is SNEGSKA (reference sequence). The CDR3 consists of 14 residues. Unmatched junction bases numbered 3, after V lost 1 base and J lost 5 bases. CDR3 in amino acids: CSARGTSGTHEQYF. CDR3 nucleotide sequence: TGCAGTGCTAGAGGGACTAGCGGGACCCACGAGCAGTACTTC.

This clonotype has ten or more counts. The rearrangement uses TRBV2 and TRBJ2-5, with 7 bases identical to TRBD1. Germline CDR1 is SNHLY and CDR2 is FYNNEI. The CDR3 has 13 residues. Trimming removed 5 bases from V and 2 bases from J; junction bases left unmatched: 2. Here the CDR3 reads CASSKDRQETQYF. Here the CDR3 DNA reads TGTGCCAGCAGTAAGGACAGGCAAGAGACCCAGTACTTC.

This clonotype was found many times. The V gene is TRBV11-2, the J gene TRBJ1-6; D gene ambiguous. Trimming removed 2 bases from V and 7 bases from J, with 9 bases in between. CDR3 length: 14 amino acids. CDR1 and CDR2 (germline): SGHAT, FQNNGV. The CDR3 DNA sequence: TGTGCCAGCAGCTTACCAACCTCGAATTCACCCCTCCACTTT. Encoded protein: CASSLPTSNSPLHF.

Many counts were recorded for this clonotype. The chain carries TRBV7-9 and TRBJ2-1; 8 bases match TRBD2. Germline CDR1 and CDR2: SEHNR and FQNEAQ (reference sequence). The ends lost 1 base at V and 6 bases at J; junction bases unmatched: 5. This CDR3 contains 15 residues. In DNA form, the CDR3 reads TGTGCCAGCAGCTTAGTTGGCGGGAGGTTCAATGAGCAGTTCTTC. This sequence encodes CASSLVGGRFNEQFF.

This clonotype was counted ten times or more. This chain uses TRBV19 with TRBJ2-5; TRBD2 might be the D (6 bases). CDR1 LNHDA and CDR2 SQIVND come from the germline V gene (reference sequence). V lost 2 bases to trimming and J lost 4 bases, with 8 bases between them. The CDR3 is 13 amino acids. The CDR3 reads CASSITSIETQYF. In nucleotides, the CDR3 is TGTGCCAGTAGTATAACTAGCATAGAGACCCAGTACTTC. The whole variable domain, remainder taken from reference TRBV19 and TRBJ2-5, is DGGITQSPKYLFRKEGQNVTLSCEQNLNHDAMYWYRQDPGQGLRLIYYSQIVNDFQKGDIAEGYSVSREKKESFPLTVTSAQKNPTAFYLCASSITSIETQYFGPGTRLLVL.

Many counts were recorded for this clonotype. The V gene is TRBV19, the J gene TRBJ2-5; no firm D call. The CDR3 sequence is 15 residues long. CDR1 is LNHDA, CDR2 SQIVND, per germline (reference sequence). Trimming took off 1 base at V and 4 bases at J, with 13 bases between the two ends. The CDR3 loop reads CASSIGPVRRETQYF. The CDR3, as DNA: TGTGCCAGTAGTATAGGGCCCGTTAGAAGAGAGACCCAGTACTTC. Full variable domain (missing parts from reference TRBV19 and TRBJ2-5): DGGITQSPKYLFRKEGQNVTLSCEQNLNHDAMYWYRQDPGQGLRLIYYSQIVNDFQKGDIAEGYSVSREKKESFPLTVTSAQKNPTAFYLCASSIGPVRRETQYFGPGTRLLVL.

In this sample, this clonotype turned up many times. The rearrangement links TRBV30 to TRBJ2-1, with D hard to call. Germline loops: CDR1 GTSNPN, CDR2 SVGIG (reference sequence). Trimming pared 0 bases from V and 8 bases from J, leaving 5 bases between. This CDR3 has 11 residues. The CDR3 loop is CAWSVRDEQFF. CDR3 coding DNA: TGTGCCTGGAGTGTAAGGGATGAGCAGTTCTTC.

This clonotype was counted many times. The gene calls are TRBV20-1 and TRBJ2-1; 8 bases map to TRBD1. V shed 5 bases and J 6 bases; nucleotides not matched to a gene: 6. The germline CDR1 and CDR2 sequences are DFQATT and SNEGSKA (reference sequence). This CDR3 comprises 13 residues. This CDR3 reads CSALRTGLNEQFF. CDR3 coding DNA: TGCAGTGCTTTACGGACAGGGCTCAATGAGCAGTTCTTC.

In its sample, this clonotype was seen many times. CDR3 in amino acids: CASSLFHEQFF. The CDR3 DNA sequence: TGTGCCAGCAGTTTATTTCATGAGCAGTTCTTC. The chain combines TRBV12-3 or TRBV12-4 with TRBJ2-1; D is unclear. The CDR3 consists of 11 residues. V lost 2 bases to trimming and J lost 8 bases, with 4 bases between them.

This clonotype was seen at least ten times. The rearrangement joins TRBV10-2 to TRBJ2-5, with 10 bases that match TRBD2. The trim removed 6 bases at V and 2 bases at J, leaving 3 bases unmatched. The CDR3 has 14 residues. The V gene's germline CDR1 is WSHSY and CDR2 SAAADI. This CDR3 is CASRLAGVQETQYF. CDR3 sequence (DNA): TGCGCCAGCAGGCTAGCGGGAGTGCAAGAGACCCAGTACTTC.

This clonotype was recorded at least ten times. The chain employs TRBV6-6 and TRBJ1-2; D unresolved. The CDR3 length is 12 residues. Per germline, CDR1 MNHNY and CDR2 SVGAGI (reference sequence). Trimming left V 6 bases short and J 10 bases short, with 15 bases between. DNA for the CDR3: TGTGCCAGCAGAGGACCGGGTGGACCCTACACCTTC. Protein product: CASRGPGGPYTF.

This clonotype was counted at least ten times. The gene calls are TRBV4-3 and TRBJ2-6; D not resolved. The CDR3 extends over 17 amino acids. Trimming removed 1 base at V and 4 bases at J, with 14 bases between. CDR1 is LGHNA, CDR2 YSLEER, per germline. The CDR3 region has the DNA TGCGCCAGCAGCCAAGGGTGGGCAGCAGAAGGGGCCAACGTCCTGACTTTC. It codes for CASSQGWAAEGANVLTF.

This clonotype was seen repeatedly, ten times or more. The chain couples TRBV20-1 to TRBJ2-7; 12 bases fit TRBD2. Per germline, CDR1 DFQATT and CDR2 SNEGSKA (reference sequence). Trimming cost V 5 bases and J 5 bases; bases outside gene matches: 4. The CDR3 is made up of 13 amino acids. The CDR3 protein is CSAPRLAGDEQYF. The CDR3 DNA is TGCAGTGCTCCCCGACTAGCGGGAGACGAGCAGTACTTC.

On this clonotype: A read error may explain this, as a much larger clone is one base away. V gene TRBV7-9 combines with J gene TRBJ2-2; the match to TRBD2 covers 10 bases. CDR1 and CDR2 from the germline V gene are SEHNR and FQNEAQ (reference sequence). V was pared by 5 bases and J by 1 base, with 4 bases of the junction left unmatched. CDR3 size: 16 residues. The CDR3 nucleotides read TGTGCCAGCAGCCATACTAGCGGGATGAACACCGGGGAGCTGTTTTTT. Encoded protein: CASSHTSGMNTGELFF.

Of note for this clonotype: This may come from a read error, since a much larger clone is one base off. This chain joins TRBV29-1 and TRBJ1-5, with unresolved D. The length of the CDR3 is 14 residues. Looked up from germline, CDR1 is SQVTM and CDR2 is ANQGSEA. The CDR3 spells CGVAELNSNQPQHF. CDR3 coding DNA: TGCGGCGTTGCTGAGCTGAATAGCAATCAGCCCCAGCATTTT. Based on the CDR3 plus reference TRBV29-1 and TRBJ1-5, the full variable domain is SAVISQKPSRDICQRGTSLTIQCQVDSQVTMMFWYRQQPGQSLTLIATANQGSEATYESGFVIDKFPISRPNLTFSTLTVSNMSPEDSSIYLCGVAELNSNQPQHFGDGTRLSIL.

There are many counts of this clonotype. The V and J genes are TRBV6-6 and TRBJ2-1; TRBD2 matches at 7 bases. V shed 6 bases, J shed 5 bases, and the junction held 13 bases outside the gene matches. Germline CDR1 reads MNHNY; CDR2 reads SVGAGI (reference sequence). The CDR3 runs 16 residues. The CDR3 region is CASRGREAEGHNEQFF. The CDR3 DNA is TGTGCCAGCAGGGGACGGGAGGCTGAAGGGCACAATGAGCAGTTCTTC.

The sample holds many counts of this clonotype. The V gene is TRBV20-1, the J gene TRBJ2-2, with 8 positions matching TRBD1. The germline gives CDR1 DFQATT, CDR2 SNEGSKA (reference sequence). The CDR3 is 17 residues long. The J segment lost 4 bases and the V segment lost 1 base, leaving 11 bases of the junction unmatched. CDR3 amino acids: CSARGAGGDLGTGELFF. CDR3 DNA: TGCAGTGCTAGAGGGGCAGGGGGCGATTTGGGCACCGGGGAGCTGTTTTTT.

A word on this clonotype: A much larger clone sits a single nucleotide away, making a read error possible. This chain connects TRBV7-2 to TRBJ2-1, with 14 nucleotides matching TRBD2. The length of the CDR3 is 17 residues. Germline V gene sequence: CDR1 SGHTA, CDR2 FQGNSA. CDR3 nucleotide sequence: TGTGCCAACAGCTTAACGGGACTAGCGGGAGCCTACAATGAGCAGTTCTTC. Translated: CANSLTGLAGAYNEQFF.

Ten or more counts support this clonotype. CDR3 loop: CASRVLTGDRATNEKLFF. CDR3 sequence (DNA): TGTGCCAGCAGAGTACTGACAGGGGATCGTGCAACTAATGAAAAACTGTTTTTT. J is TRBJ1-4 and V is TRBV2; 8 bases line up with TRBD1. Germline CDR1 is SNHLY and CDR2 is FYNNEI. CDR3 size: 18 residues. V gave up 6 bases and J gave up 0 bases; unmatched junction bases: 12.

This clonotype has at least ten counts. This chain links TRBV19 with TRBJ2-5, with 11 bases lining up with TRBD2. CDR3 length equals 16 residues. The V gene's germline CDR1 is LNHDA and CDR2 SQIVND (reference sequence). The trim removed 5 bases at V and 0 bases at J, leaving 5 bases unmatched. The CDR3 sequence: CASSPGLAAYQETQYF. For the CDR3, the DNA is TGTGCCAGTAGTCCGGGACTAGCGGCGTACCAAGAGACCCAGTACTTC.